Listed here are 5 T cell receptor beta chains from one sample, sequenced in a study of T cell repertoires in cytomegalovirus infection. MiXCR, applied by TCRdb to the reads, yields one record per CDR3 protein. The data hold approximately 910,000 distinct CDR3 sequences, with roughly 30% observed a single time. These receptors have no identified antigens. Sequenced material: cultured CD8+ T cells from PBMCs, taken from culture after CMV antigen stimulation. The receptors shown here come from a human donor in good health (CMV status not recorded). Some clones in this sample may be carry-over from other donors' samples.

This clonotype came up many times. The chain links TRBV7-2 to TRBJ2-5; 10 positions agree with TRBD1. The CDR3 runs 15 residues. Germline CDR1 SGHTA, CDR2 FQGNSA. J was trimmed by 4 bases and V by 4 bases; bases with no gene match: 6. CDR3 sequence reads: CASSSGQGYRETQYF. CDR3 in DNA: TGTGCCAGCAGCTCGGGACAGGGGTACAGAGAGACCCAGTACTTC.

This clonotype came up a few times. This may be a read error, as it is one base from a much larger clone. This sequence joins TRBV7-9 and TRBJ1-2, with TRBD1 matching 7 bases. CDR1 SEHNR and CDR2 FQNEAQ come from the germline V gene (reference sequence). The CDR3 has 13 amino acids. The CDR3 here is CASTLDRAYGYTF. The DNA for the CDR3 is TGTGCCAGCACCTTAGACAGGGCTTATGGCTACACCTTC.

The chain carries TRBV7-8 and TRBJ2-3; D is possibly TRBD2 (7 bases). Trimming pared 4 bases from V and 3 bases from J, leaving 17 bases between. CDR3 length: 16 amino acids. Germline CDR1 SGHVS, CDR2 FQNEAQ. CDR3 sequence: CASSSKGGGRTDTQYF. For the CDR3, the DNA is TGTGCCAGCAGCTCAAAGGGGGGGGGGAGGACAGATACGCAGTATTTT.

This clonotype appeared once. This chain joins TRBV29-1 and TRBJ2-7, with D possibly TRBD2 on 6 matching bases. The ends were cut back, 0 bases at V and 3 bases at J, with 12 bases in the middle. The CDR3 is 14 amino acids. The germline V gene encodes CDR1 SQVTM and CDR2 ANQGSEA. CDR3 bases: TGCAGCGTTGAAGATTCAACTAGCAGCTACGAGCAGTACTTC. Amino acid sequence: CSVEDSTSSYEQYF.

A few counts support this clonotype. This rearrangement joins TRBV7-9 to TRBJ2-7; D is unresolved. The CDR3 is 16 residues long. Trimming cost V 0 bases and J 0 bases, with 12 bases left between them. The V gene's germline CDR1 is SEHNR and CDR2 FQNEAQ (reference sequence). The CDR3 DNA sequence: TGTGCCAGCAGCTTAGCGGGGTTCCCCCTCTCCTACGAGCAGTACTTC. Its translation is CASSLAGFPLSYEQYF.